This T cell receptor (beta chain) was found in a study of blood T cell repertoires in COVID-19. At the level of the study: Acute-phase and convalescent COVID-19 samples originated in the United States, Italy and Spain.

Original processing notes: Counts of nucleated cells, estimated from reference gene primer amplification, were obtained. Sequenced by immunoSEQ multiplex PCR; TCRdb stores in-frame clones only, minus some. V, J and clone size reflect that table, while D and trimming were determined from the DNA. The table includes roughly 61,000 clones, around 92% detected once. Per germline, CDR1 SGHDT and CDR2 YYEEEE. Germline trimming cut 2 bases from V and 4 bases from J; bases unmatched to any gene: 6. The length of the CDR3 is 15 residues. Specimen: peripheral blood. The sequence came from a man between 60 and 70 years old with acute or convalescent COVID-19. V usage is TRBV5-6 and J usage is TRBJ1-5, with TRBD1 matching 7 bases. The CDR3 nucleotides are TGTGCCAGCAGCTTTAGGCGGACAGGTAATCAGCCCCAGCATTTT. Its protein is CASSFRRTGNQPQHF. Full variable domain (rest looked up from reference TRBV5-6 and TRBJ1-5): DAGVTQSPTHLIKTRGQQVTLRCSPKSGHDTVSWYQQALGQGPQFIFQYYEEEERQRGNFPDRFSGHQFPNYSSELNVNALLLGDSALYLCASSFRRTGNQPQHFGDGTRLSIL.